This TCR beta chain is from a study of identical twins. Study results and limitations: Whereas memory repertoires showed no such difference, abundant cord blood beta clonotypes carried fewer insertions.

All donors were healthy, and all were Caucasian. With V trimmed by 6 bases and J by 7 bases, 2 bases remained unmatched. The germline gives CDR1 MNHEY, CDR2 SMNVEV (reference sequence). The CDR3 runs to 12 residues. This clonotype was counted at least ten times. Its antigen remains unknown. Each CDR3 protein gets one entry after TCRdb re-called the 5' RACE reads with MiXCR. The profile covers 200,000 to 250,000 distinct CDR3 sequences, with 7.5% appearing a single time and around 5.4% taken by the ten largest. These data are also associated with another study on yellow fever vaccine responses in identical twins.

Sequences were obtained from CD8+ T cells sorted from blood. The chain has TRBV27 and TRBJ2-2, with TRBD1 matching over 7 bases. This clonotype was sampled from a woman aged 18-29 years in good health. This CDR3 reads CASRQGYGELFF. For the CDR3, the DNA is TGTGCCAGCAGACAGGGGTACGGGGAGCTGTTTTTT.